The entry that follows covers one T cell receptor beta chain sequence. TCRdb keeps only in-frame clones here, not all; method: immunoSEQ multiplex PCR. Of 150,000 or so clones listed, 90% to 95% are singletons. This specimen belongs to a study of blood T cell repertoires in COVID-19. Background on the study: T cells, B-cell-depleted T cells, or PBMCs supplied cDNA or gDNA.

Trimming took 4 bases from V and 4 from J, leaving 14 bases between them. The CDR3 has 14 amino acids. Per the germline V gene, CDR1 is SGDLS and CDR2 is YYNGEE. Sequencing was performed on peripheral blood. The receptor was isolated from a woman aged 45-65 years with acute or convalescent COVID-19. V is TRBV9 and J is TRBJ1-2; D may be TRBD1 (5 bases). The CDR3 DNA reads TGTGCCAGCAGCCCCGACAGACAGAGCTATGGCTACACCTTC. This encodes CASSPDRQSYGYTF.